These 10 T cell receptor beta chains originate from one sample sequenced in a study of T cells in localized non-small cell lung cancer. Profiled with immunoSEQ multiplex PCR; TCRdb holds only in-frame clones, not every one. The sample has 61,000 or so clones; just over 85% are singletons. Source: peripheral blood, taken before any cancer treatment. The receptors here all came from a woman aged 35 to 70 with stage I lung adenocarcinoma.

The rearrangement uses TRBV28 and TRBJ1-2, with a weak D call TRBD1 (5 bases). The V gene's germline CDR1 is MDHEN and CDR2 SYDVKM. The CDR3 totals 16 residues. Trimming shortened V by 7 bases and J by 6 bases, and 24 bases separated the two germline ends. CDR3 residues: CASKGAGGSVIDGYTF. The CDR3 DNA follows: TGTGCCAGCAAAGGGGCAGGAGGGTCGGTAATTGATGGCTACACCTTC.

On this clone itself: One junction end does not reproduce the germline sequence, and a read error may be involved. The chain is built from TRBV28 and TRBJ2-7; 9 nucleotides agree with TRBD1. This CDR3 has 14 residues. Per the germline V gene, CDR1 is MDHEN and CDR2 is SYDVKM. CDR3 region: CASNVGQGLGEEYF. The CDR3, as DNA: TGTGCCAGCAACGTGGGACAGGGTTTAGGCGAGGAGTACTTC.

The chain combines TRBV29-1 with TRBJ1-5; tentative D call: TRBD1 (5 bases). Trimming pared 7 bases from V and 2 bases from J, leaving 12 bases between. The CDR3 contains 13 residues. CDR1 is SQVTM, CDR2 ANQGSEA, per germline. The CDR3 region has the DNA TGCAGCGCCCAGACAGAAGGCAATCAGCCCCAGCATTTT. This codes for CSAQTEGNQPQHF.

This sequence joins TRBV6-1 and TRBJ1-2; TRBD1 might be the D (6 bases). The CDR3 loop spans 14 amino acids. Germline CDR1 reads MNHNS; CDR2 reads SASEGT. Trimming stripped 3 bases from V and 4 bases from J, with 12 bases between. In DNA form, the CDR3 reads TGTGCCAGCAGTGAGGCAGGGGAAACCTATGGCTACACCTTC. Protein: CASSEAGETYGYTF.

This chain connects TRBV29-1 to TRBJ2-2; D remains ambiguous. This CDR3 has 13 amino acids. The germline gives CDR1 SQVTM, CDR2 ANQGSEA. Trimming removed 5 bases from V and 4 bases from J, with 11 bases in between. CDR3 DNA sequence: TGCAGCGTTTTCCCGGCTAGCACCGGGGAGCTGTTTTTT. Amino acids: CSVFPASTGELFF.

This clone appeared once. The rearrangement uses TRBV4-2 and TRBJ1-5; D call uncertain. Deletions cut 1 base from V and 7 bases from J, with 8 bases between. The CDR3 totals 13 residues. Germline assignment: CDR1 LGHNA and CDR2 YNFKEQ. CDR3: CASSQGSGQPQHF. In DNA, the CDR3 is TGTGCCAGCAGCCAAGGGAGCGGGCAGCCCCAGCATTTT.

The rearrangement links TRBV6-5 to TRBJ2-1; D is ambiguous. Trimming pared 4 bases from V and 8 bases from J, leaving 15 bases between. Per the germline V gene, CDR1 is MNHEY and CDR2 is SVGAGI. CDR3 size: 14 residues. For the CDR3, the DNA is TGTGCCAGCAGTTTGGGCTCCCCAAGGGATGAGCAGTTCTTC. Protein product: CASSLGSPRDEQFF.

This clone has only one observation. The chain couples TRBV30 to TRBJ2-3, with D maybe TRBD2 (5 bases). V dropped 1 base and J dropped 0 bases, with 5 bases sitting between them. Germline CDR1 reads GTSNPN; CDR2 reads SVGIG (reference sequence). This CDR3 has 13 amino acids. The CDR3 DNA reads TGTGCCTGGAGTGGGACTAGCACAGATACGCAGTATTTT. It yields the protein CAWSGTSTDTQYF.

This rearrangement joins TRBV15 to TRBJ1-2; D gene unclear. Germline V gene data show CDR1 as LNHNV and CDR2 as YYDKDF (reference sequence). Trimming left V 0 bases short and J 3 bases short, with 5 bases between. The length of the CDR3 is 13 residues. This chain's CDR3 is CATSRDTDYGYTF. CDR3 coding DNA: TGTGCCACCAGCAGAGATACAGACTATGGCTACACCTTC.

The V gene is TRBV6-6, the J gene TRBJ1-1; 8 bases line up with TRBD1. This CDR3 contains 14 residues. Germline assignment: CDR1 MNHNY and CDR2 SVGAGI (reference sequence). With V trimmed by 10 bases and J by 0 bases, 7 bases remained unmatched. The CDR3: CATATGALNTEAFF. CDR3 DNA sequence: TGTGCCACCGCGACAGGGGCCCTGAACACTGAAGCTTTCTTT.